The 12 T cell receptor beta chains reported below all come from one sample, sequenced in a study of cytotoxic CD8 clonotypes in ibrutinib-treated CLL (dated by TCRdb to the early 2020s). The library was obtained by the immunoSEQ multiplex PCR assay. Drawn from immuneACCESS, this table holds only the in-frame rearrangements with V and J called that TCRdb kept. Clones are partly lost; checked studies trace under half to an unresolved V gene and leave the rest unexplained. The sample has about 180,000 clones on record, approximately 84% of them singletons. Together, the top ten hold roughly 4.6% of the sample. The intended sense of this specimen's time point label: around 2 years on ibrutinib. The sample was PBMCs, taken after 24 months of ibrutinib treatment. These receptors all come from a human donor with chronic lymphocytic leukemia.

The sample holds many counts of this clone. This sequence joins TRBV6-5 and TRBJ1-1; 8 positions match TRBD1. From germline, CDR1 is MNHEY and CDR2 SVGAGI. The V gene end was trimmed by 8 bases and the J gene end by 5 bases; junction bases not matched to a gene: 10. The CDR3 consists of 14 residues. DNA for the CDR3: TGTGCCAGCCGAAAACCAACAGGGGGGACTGAAGCTTTCTTT. It is translated as CASRKPTGGTEAFF.

CDR3 residues: CASSKARVGKNIQYF. DNA of the CDR3: TGTGCCAGCAGCAAAGCGAGGGTTGGCAAAAACATTCAGTACTTC. The chain combines TRBV21-1 with TRBJ2-4; the listed D gene, TRBD2, was not tested against the DNA. TRBV21-1 represents a pseudogene. The CDR3 is made up of 15 amino acids.

The chain recombines TRBV27 with TRBJ2-7; D is perhaps TRBD2 (5 bases). The germline V and J ends were trimmed by 4 bases and 3 bases, with 16 bases remaining between them. From germline, CDR1 is MNHEY and CDR2 SMNVEV (reference sequence). The CDR3 length is 15 residues. CDR3 sequence reads: CASSSGDQVRYEQYF. The CDR3 region has the DNA TGTGCCAGCAGTTCCGGGGATCAGGTACGCTACGAGCAGTACTTC.

The V and J genes are TRBV15 and TRBJ1-1; D is undetermined. Trimming stripped 6 bases from V and 0 bases from J, with 8 bases between. The CDR3 loop spans 13 amino acids. CDR1 and CDR2 (germline): LNHNV, YYDKDF (reference sequence). The CDR3 is CATSLGMNTEAFF. The CDR3 DNA sequence: TGTGCCACCAGTCTAGGCATGAACACTGAAGCTTTCTTT.

The chain links TRBV5-1 to TRBJ1-5, with 10 nucleotides matching TRBD1. The CDR3 extends over 15 amino acids. The V segment lost 0 bases and the J segment 3 bases; nucleotides outside the gene matches: 0. In germline, CDR1 is SGHRS, CDR2 YFSETQ. The CDR3 region is CASSLGQGANQPQHF. In nucleotides, the CDR3 is TGCGCCAGCAGCTTGGGACAGGGGGCCAATCAGCCCCAGCATTTT.

The chain employs TRBV7-3 and TRBJ1-2, with a tentative D call TRBD1 (6 bases). CDR3 length: 17 amino acids. V shed 4 bases and J shed 0 bases, with 18 bases lying between them. Germline assignment: CDR1 SGHTA and CDR2 FQGTGA. CDR3: CASSSGTPQGPNYGYTF. CDR3 DNA: TGTGCCAGCAGCTCCGGGACACCACAAGGCCCTAACTATGGCTACACCTTC.

This rearrangement joins TRBV15 to TRBJ2-1, with D unresolved. Between the trimmed V and J ends, which lost 0 bases and 4 bases, there was a span of 13 bases. CDR1 and CDR2 (germline): LNHNV, YYDKDF (reference sequence). The CDR3 runs 16 residues. CDR3 in DNA: TGTGCCACCAGCAGAGAAGCCCAGACCTTTTACAATGAGCAGTTCTTC. Its protein is CATSREAQTFYNEQFF.

Here the CDR3 DNA reads TGTGCCAGCAGTAAGGACAGGATCGATGAAAAACTGTTTTTT. Protein product: CASSKDRIDEKLFF. The chain employs TRBV2 and TRBJ1-4; TRBD1 aligns across 7 bases. Unmatched junction bases numbered 6, after V lost 5 bases and J lost 6 bases. This CDR3 spans 14 amino acids. Germline assignment: CDR1 SNHLY and CDR2 FYNNEI.

The chain combines TRBV11-2 with TRBJ1-2; D is undetermined. Germline V lookup: CDR1 SGHAT, CDR2 FQNNGV. CDR3 length equals 15 residues. Trimming stripped 1 base from V and 2 bases from J, with 11 bases between. The DNA of the CDR3 is TGTGCCAGCAGCTTAGCCCTGAGATGGAACTATGGCTACACCTTC. It encodes CASSLALRWNYGYTF.

The J gene is TRBJ1-2, the V gene TRBV7-6; possible D gene TRBD1, 6 bases. The V end lost 5 bases, the J end lost 2 bases, and 12 bases lay between the germline ends. The CDR3 has 14 amino acids. In germline, CDR1 is SGHVS, CDR2 FNYEAQ. The CDR3 DNA sequence: TGTGCCAGCAGCCAGGGACACGGAAACTATGGCTACACCTTC. Translating it yields CASSQGHGNYGYTF.

The chain employs TRBV19 and TRBJ1-6; 8 nucleotides agree with TRBD1. In germline, CDR1 is LNHDA, CDR2 SQIVND (reference sequence). V trimming: 6 bases; J trimming: 10 bases; junction bases outside the gene matches: 8. This CDR3 has 14 residues. In nucleotides, the CDR3 is TGTGCCAGTAGGACTGACAGGGGAGACTCACCCCTCCACTTT. Translated, it gives CASRTDRGDSPLHF.

This chain links TRBV21-1 with TRBJ1-2. TRBV21-1 is given as a pseudogene. CDR3 length equals 11 residues. The CDR3 loop is CASSGTYGYTF. The CDR3 coding sequence is TGTGCCAGCAGCGGGACGTATGGCTACACCTTC.